These 11 T cell receptor beta chains share one sample of origin, sequenced in a study of T cell changes during pregnancy in multiple sclerosis. Some clones are missing from TCRdb's copy, which holds only in-frame ones; the method was immunoSEQ multiplex PCR. The sample carries over 75,000 clones, roughly 92% recorded once. Sample: peripheral blood, taken in the first trimester of pregnancy. These receptors came from a female donor with multiple sclerosis, enrolled in a pregnancy study.

V and J are TRBV21-1 and TRBJ1-5; the table's D call, TRBD1, was not checked against the DNA. TRBV21-1 is shown as a pseudogene. The CDR3 contains 19 residues. The CDR3 here is CASSKDCVISRHSNQPQHF. The CDR3 region has the DNA TGTGCCAGCAGCAAAGATTGCGTAATTTCCAGACATAGCAATCAGCCCCAGCATTTT.

The chain is built from TRBV29-1 and TRBJ1-2, with TRBD1 identical over 8 bases. CDR1 is SQVTM, CDR2 ANQGSEA, per germline. The length of the CDR3 is 14 residues. The ends lost 6 bases at V and 0 bases at J; junction bases unmatched: 6. The CDR3 spells CSVRTGPSNYGYTF. As DNA, the CDR3 is TGCAGCGTACGGACAGGGCCTTCTAACTATGGCTACACCTTC.

This chain connects TRBV29-1 to TRBJ2-3, with 7 bases aligning to TRBD2. The V gene end was trimmed by 5 bases and the J gene end by 2 bases; junction bases not matched to a gene: 4. CDR3 length: 13 residues. Germline values: CDR1 SQVTM, CDR2 ANQGSEA. Here the CDR3 reads CSVRGRATDTQYF. The CDR3 DNA sequence: TGCAGCGTTCGCGGGAGAGCCACAGATACGCAGTATTTT.

The chain recombines TRBV28 with TRBJ1-5; D is unresolved. This CDR3 contains 16 residues. Trimming removed 3 bases at V and 9 bases at J, with 21 bases between. Per germline, CDR1 MDHEN and CDR2 SYDVKM. The CDR3 here is CASSLVPWQERSPQHF. CDR3 bases: TGTGCCAGCAGTTTGGTTCCGTGGCAGGAAAGATCGCCCCAGCATTTT.

The V call is TRBV2, the J call TRBJ2-1; TRBD2 is a possible D gene (6 bases). V was cut by 4 bases and J by 7 bases, with 17 bases left in between. This CDR3 region has 15 residues. CDR1 and CDR2 (germline): SNHLY, FYNNEI. The CDR3 loop is CASSVPSGLTNEQFF. The CDR3 DNA sequence: TGTGCCAGCAGTGTGCCGTCGGGACTTACAAATGAGCAGTTCTTC.

The chain couples TRBV7-2 to TRBJ2-7; 11 bases are shared with TRBD2. The CDR3 totals 14 residues. V shed 5 bases, J shed 6 bases, and the junction held 6 bases outside the gene matches. Germline V gives CDR1 SGHTA, CDR2 FQGNSA. CDR3: CASSRSGRASEQYF. CDR3 bases: TGTGCCAGCAGCCGTAGCGGGAGGGCGAGCGAGCAGTACTTC.

This clone turned up a few times. The chain joins TRBV10-1 to TRBJ1-3; TRBD1 might be the D (6 bases). Germline V CDR1 and CDR2: WNHNN, SYGVQD (reference sequence). Trimming pared 3 bases from V and 1 base from J, leaving 16 bases between. The CDR3 is made up of 17 amino acids. CDR3 DNA: TGCGCCAGCAGTGATCCCGGGGCGGGGGCATCTGGAAACACCATATATTTT. Protein sequence: CASSDPGAGASGNTIYF.

V is TRBV2 and J is TRBJ2-7; 8 bases map to TRBD1. With V trimmed by 4 bases and J by 0 bases, 8 bases remained unmatched. From germline, CDR1 is SNHLY and CDR2 FYNNEI. The CDR3 runs 16 residues. CDR3 bases: TGTGCCAGCAGTGTACCCGGGGACAGGTTCTCCTACGAGCAGTACTTC. Translating it yields CASSVPGDRFSYEQYF.

This CDR3 is CASSQWGGSNYGYTF. The CDR3 DNA sequence: TGCGCCAGCAGCCAATGGGGGGGATCTAACTATGGCTACACCTTC. The gene calls are TRBV4-3 and TRBJ1-2; the D gene is possibly TRBD1 (5 bases). The CDR3 spans 15 residues. The germline V gene has CDR1 LGHNA and CDR2 YSLEER. Trimming stripped 2 bases from V and 0 bases from J, with 10 bases between.

This rearrangement joins TRBV6-6 to TRBJ2-5; 9 positions match TRBD2. With V trimmed by 6 bases and J by 1 base, 3 bases remained unmatched. The CDR3 extends over 14 amino acids. CDR1 and CDR2 from the germline V gene are MNHNY and SVGAGI (reference sequence). DNA of the CDR3: TGTGCCAGCAGAACGGGACTAGCCCAAGAGACCCAGTACTTC. The encoded protein is CASRTGLAQETQYF.

The gene calls are TRBV18 and TRBJ2-1; maybe TRBD2 (6 bases). The germline V gene has CDR1 KGHSH and CDR2 LQKENI. This CDR3 region has 15 residues. V lost 1 base to trimming and J lost 4 bases, with 11 bases between them. The CDR3 DNA reads as TGTGCCAGCTCACCACTTGGGGGGATTTACAATGAGCAGTTCTTC. It encodes CASSPLGGIYNEQFF. Using reference TRBV18 and TRBJ2-1 for the parts outside the CDR3, the full variable domain is NAGVMQNPRHLVRRRGQEARLRCSPMKGHSHVYWYRQLPEEGLKFMVYLQKENIIDESGMPKERFSAEFPKEGPSILRIQQVVRGDSAAYFCASSPLGGIYNEQFFGPGTRLTVL.